The 27 T cell receptor beta chains given below trace back to one sample, sequenced in a study of T cell repertoires in cytomegalovirus infection. TCRdb used MiXCR to reprocess the reads, holding one entry per CDR3 protein. The repertoire includes about 100,000 distinct CDR3 sequences, 15% to 20% of them detected once, and around 8.5% sits in the top ten. Material: PBMCs. The origin of the receptors is a human donor in good health (CMV status not recorded). Some clones in this sample may be carry-over from other donors' samples.

On this clonotype itself: A read error is possible here, since a much larger clone lies one base away. V is TRBV7-6 and J is TRBJ1-2; D not resolved. CDR1 is SGHVS, CDR2 FNYEAQ, per germline. This CDR3 is built from 14 residues. The CDR3 is CARSFKPIDYGYTF. CDR3 nucleotide sequence: TGTGCCCGCAGCTTTAAACCCATCGACTATGGCTACACCTTC.

This clonotype showed up many times. The V gene is TRBV7-2, the J gene TRBJ2-7, with 9 positions matching TRBD1. With 2 bases clipped from V and 5 bases from J, the junction kept 13 bases outside the gene matches. CDR1 is SGHTA and CDR2 is FQGNSA in the germline V gene. CDR3 length: 17 amino acids. The CDR3 DNA reads as TGTGCCAGCAGCTTACAGAGACCGGGGACAGGGAAAAACGAGCAGTACTTC. It specifies CASSLQRPGTGKNEQYF.

In its sample, this clonotype was seen a few times. V usage is TRBV29-1 and J usage is TRBJ2-1; D remains ambiguous. CDR1 and CDR2 from the germline V gene are SQVTM and ANQGSEA. With 5 bases removed from V and 8 bases from J, the gap between germline ends came to 7 bases. CDR3 length equals 10 residues. The CDR3 DNA reads as TGCAGCGTTTTGAACGATGAGCAGTTCTTC. Amino acid sequence: CSVLNDEQFF.

This clonotype was seen repeatedly, ten times or more. J is TRBJ1-1 and V is TRBV7-9, with 9 positions matching TRBD1. The germline CDR1 and CDR2 sequences are SEHNR and FQNEAQ (reference sequence). This CDR3 region has 14 residues. After removal of 5 bases from V and 6 bases from J, the junction contained 7 bases not matched to a gene. The CDR3 here is CASSGQGILAEAFF. The CDR3 region has the DNA TGTGCCAGCAGCGGACAGGGGATTCTCGCTGAAGCTTTCTTT. The variable domain in full, completed from reference TRBV7-9 and TRBJ1-1, reads DTGVSQNPRHKITKRGQNVTFRCDPISEHNRLYWYRQTLGQGPEFLTYFQNEAQLEKSRLLSDRFSAERPKGSFSTLEIQRTEQGDSAMYLCASSGQGILAEAFFGQGTRLTVV.

This clonotype turned up a few times. The chain employs TRBV29-1 and TRBJ1-4; D unresolved. CDR1 is SQVTM and CDR2 is ANQGSEA in the germline V gene. The CDR3 is made up of 12 amino acids. The ends were cut back, 7 bases at V and 7 bases at J, with 13 bases in the middle. The CDR3 DNA follows: TGCAGCGCCATAGACGAGGCTGAAAAACTGTTTTTT. It translates to CSAIDEAEKLFF.

The genes are TRBV5-1 and TRBJ2-7; either TRBD1 or TRBD2 may supply D (5 bases each). Trimming shortened V by 5 bases and J by 0 bases, and 12 bases separated the two germline ends. This CDR3 has 14 amino acids. The germline V gene encodes CDR1 SGHRS and CDR2 YFSETQ. DNA of the CDR3: TGCGCCAGCAGGAGGGACGTTCCCTCCTACGAGCAGTACTTC. This encodes CASRRDVPSYEQYF.

This clonotype has more than one count but fewer than ten. This chain joins TRBV19 and TRBJ2-3; 7 bases are shared with TRBD2. With V trimmed by 6 bases and J by 0 bases, 3 bases remained unmatched. The CDR3 covers 14 residues. CDR1 and CDR2 (germline): LNHDA, SQIVND (reference sequence). As DNA, the CDR3 is TGTGCCAGTAGAACTAGCGTAAGCACAGATACGCAGTATTTT. Residues: CASRTSVSTDTQYF. Drawing the rest from reference TRBV19 and TRBJ2-3, the complete variable domain is DGGITQSPKYLFRKEGQNVTLSCEQNLNHDAMYWYRQDPGQGLRLIYYSQIVNDFQKGDIAEGYSVSREKKESFPLTVTSAQKNPTAFYLCASRTSVSTDTQYFGPGTRLTVL.

This clonotype was seen a few times. This chain connects TRBV20-1 to TRBJ2-7; no firm D call. V lost 5 bases to trimming and J lost 4 bases, with 12 bases between them. The CDR3 sequence is 12 residues long. Germline loops: CDR1 DFQATT, CDR2 SNEGSKA (reference sequence). This CDR3 is CSASGPTYEQYF. As DNA, the CDR3 is TGCAGTGCTTCCGGACCGACGTACGAGCAGTACTTC.

This clonotype was seen many times. This rearrangement joins TRBV6-4 to TRBJ1-1, with a tentative D call TRBD1 (6 bases). CDR1 MRHNA and CDR2 SNTAGT come from the germline V gene. The CDR3 length is 13 residues. Trimming pared 2 bases from V and 6 bases from J, leaving 10 bases between. The CDR3 sequence: CASSDEGGAEAFF. CDR3 DNA: TGTGCCAGCAGTGACGAGGGGGGAGCTGAAGCTTTCTTT.

The V gene is TRBV24-1, the J gene TRBJ2-2; TRBD1 agrees at 10 bases. The CDR3 contains 19 residues. Germline V gene data show CDR1 as KGHDR and CDR2 as SFDVKD. After removal of 1 base from V and 4 bases from J, the junction contained 11 bases not matched to a gene. The CDR3 loop reads CATSDFPLFWTGGTGELFF. Here the CDR3 DNA reads TGTGCCACCAGTGATTTTCCGCTTTTCTGGACAGGGGGCACCGGGGAGCTGTTTTTT.

This clonotype was observed a few times. The chain has TRBV7-9 and TRBJ2-2, with D hard to call. Trimming took 0 bases from V and 7 from J, leaving 12 bases between them. The CDR3 sequence is 15 residues long. Germline V lookup: CDR1 SEHNR, CDR2 FQNEAQ (reference sequence). The CDR3 DNA reads as TGTGCCAGCAGCTTAGCGGGGTCCGGTGGCGGGGAGCTGTTTTTT. Protein product: CASSLAGSGGGELFF. The variable domain in full, with the rest retrieved from reference TRBV7-9 and TRBJ2-2, is DTGVSQNPRHKITKRGQNVTFRCDPISEHNRLYWYRQTLGQGPEFLTYFQNEAQLEKSRLLSDRFSAERPKGSFSTLEIQRTEQGDSAMYLCASSLAGSGGGELFFGEGSRLTVL.

The CDR3 DNA reads TGTGCCAGCAGCTCCACAGGGCTGGACTGGGGCAAAAACATTCAGTACTTC. Protein product: CASSSTGLDWGKNIQYF. The chain has TRBV7-9 and TRBJ2-4, with a possible D match to TRBD1 (6 bases). CDR3 length equals 17 residues. Germline V gene sequence: CDR1 SEHNR, CDR2 FQNEAQ (reference sequence). The germline V and J ends were trimmed by 4 bases and 3 bases, with 19 bases remaining between them.

In its sample, this clonotype was seen a few times. This rearrangement joins TRBV7-9 to TRBJ1-2, with 12 bases lining up with TRBD1. Germline V lookup: CDR1 SEHNR, CDR2 FQNEAQ (reference sequence). This CDR3 contains 19 residues. V lost 1 base and J lost 3; bases outside the gene matches: 12. The CDR3 nucleotides are TGTGCCAGCAGCTTAGTAGCGGGACAGGGGGCAAGAGGGCACTATGGCTACACCTTC. Its protein product is CASSLVAGQGARGHYGYTF.

Only a few counts were recorded for this clonotype. The chain links TRBV20-1 to TRBJ2-5; 16 bases map to TRBD2. V shed 6 bases and J 3 bases; nucleotides not matched to a gene: 10. The CDR3 has 17 amino acids. Germline V gene lookup returns CDR1 DFQATT and CDR2 SNEGSKA (reference sequence). The CDR3 nucleotides read TGCAGTGCCGTACCGGGACTAGCGGGGGGGCAGGAAGAGACCCAGTACTTC. Translating gives CSAVPGLAGGQEETQYF.

This clonotype was found once. V and J are TRBV6-6 and TRBJ2-3; TRBD1 agrees at 9 bases. The CDR3 has 17 amino acids. J was trimmed by 2 bases and V by 8 bases; bases with no gene match: 14. The germline V gene encodes CDR1 MNHNY and CDR2 SVGAGI (reference sequence). This chain's CDR3 is CASLGTPGQGLTDTQYF. The CDR3 DNA follows: TGTGCCAGCCTTGGGACACCGGGACAGGGCCTCACAGATACGCAGTATTTT.

This clonotype has a count of ten or more. The chain carries TRBV7-2 and TRBJ2-5; 7 bases align to TRBD2. This CDR3 is 16 amino acids long. Germline V lookup: CDR1 SGHTA, CDR2 FQGNSA. Trimming at V came to 5 bases and at J to 2 bases, leaving 11 bases not matched to a gene. The CDR3 reads CASSTRRASGQETQYF. The CDR3 coding sequence is TGTGCCAGCAGCACTAGGAGGGCTAGCGGACAAGAGACCCAGTACTTC. The full variable domain, its missing parts supplied by reference TRBV7-2 and TRBJ2-5, is GAGVSQSPSNKVTEKGKDVELRCDPISGHTALYWYRQSLGQGLEFLIYFQGNSAPDKSGLPSDRFSAERTGGSVSTLTIQRTQQEDSAVYLCASSTRRASGQETQYFGPGTRLLVL.

This clonotype was counted many times. V usage is TRBV11-3 and J usage is TRBJ2-1; 7 nucleotides match TRBD2. Trimming removed 2 bases from V and 4 bases from J; junction bases left unmatched: 11. CDR3 length: 17 amino acids. The germline V gene encodes CDR1 SGHNT and CDR2 YENEEA. The CDR3 spells CASSLSLPGGRYNEQFF. CDR3 nucleotide sequence: TGTGCCAGCAGCTTATCCCTGCCGGGGGGACGGTACAATGAGCAGTTCTTC.

In its sample, this clonotype was seen many times. J is TRBJ2-3 and V is TRBV2, with TRBD1 as a possible D gene (6 bases). Germline assignment: CDR1 SNHLY and CDR2 FYNNEI. V lost 10 bases to trimming and J lost 2 bases, with 19 bases between them. The CDR3 contains 15 residues. CDR3: CAIRSWTDPTDTQYF. DNA of the CDR3: TGTGCCATTCGTTCCTGGACAGACCCCACAGATACGCAGTATTTT.

This clonotype was detected a few times. V gene TRBV4-3 combines with J gene TRBJ1-1; D remains unclear. CDR1 and CDR2 from the germline V gene are LGHNA and YSLEER. The CDR3 loop spans 15 amino acids. V lost 0 bases and J 5 bases, leaving 13 bases between the germline ends. DNA of the CDR3: TGCGCCAGCAGCCAAGAATATAACAGCCAGACTGAAGCTTTCTTT. Its translation is CASSQEYNSQTEAFF.

The table lists this clonotype with a few counts. The chain carries TRBV14 and TRBJ1-1; 10 nucleotides agree with TRBD1. Germline trimming cut 5 bases from V and 8 bases from J; bases unmatched to any gene: 5. Germline lookup yields CDR1 SGHDN and CDR2 FVKESK. This CDR3 region has 13 residues. CDR3 bases: TGTGCCAGCAGCTCGGACAGGGGGTCAGAAGCTTTCTTT. This translates into CASSSDRGSEAFF.

This clonotype was seen only a few times. The gene calls are TRBV29-1 and TRBJ1-5; D possibly corresponds to TRBD1 (6 bases). Trimming cost V 4 bases and J 3 bases, with 10 bases left between them. Per germline, CDR1 SQVTM and CDR2 ANQGSEA. CDR3 size: 13 residues. The CDR3 nucleotides read TGCAGCGTTGGAGGGGGAACCAATCAGCCCCAGCATTTT. Translation: CSVGGGTNQPQHF. Full variable domain (outside the CDR3, taken from reference TRBV29-1 and TRBJ1-5): SAVISQKPSRDICQRGTSLTIQCQVDSQVTMMFWYRQQPGQSLTLIATANQGSEATYESGFVIDKFPISRPNLTFSTLTVSNMSPEDSSIYLCSVGGGTNQPQHFGDGTRLSIL.

This clonotype was seen a handful of times. The chain is built from TRBV2 and TRBJ2-3; 10 nucleotides align to TRBD2. The CDR3 consists of 14 residues. V shed 8 bases and J 4 bases; nucleotides not matched to a gene: 6. Germline V gene data show CDR1 as SNHLY and CDR2 as FYNNEI. This CDR3 is CASRQRGGSDTQYF. The CDR3 DNA is TGTGCCAGCCGCCAGCGGGGGGGCTCAGATACGCAGTATTTT.

This clonotype has at least ten counts. The chain uses TRBV7-9 and TRBJ2-1; 10 nucleotides match TRBD2. Germline CDR1 reads SEHNR; CDR2 reads FQNEAQ (reference sequence). The trim removed 6 bases at V and 8 bases at J, leaving 13 bases unmatched. This CDR3 contains 16 residues. The CDR3 DNA sequence: TGTGCCAGCAGTCCGAAGGTGAGACTAGCGGGCCATGAGCAGTTCTTC. It codes for CASSPKVRLAGHEQFF.

The rearrangement links TRBV7-9 to TRBJ2-1, with D possibly called TRBD1 or TRBD2 (6 bases each). Germline CDR1 reads SEHNR; CDR2 reads FQNEAQ (reference sequence). This CDR3 has 14 amino acids. V lost 5 bases and J lost 4, with 12 bases in between. The CDR3 region is CASSPEGGYNEQFF. Here the CDR3 DNA reads TGTGCCAGCAGCCCCGAGGGGGGATACAATGAGCAGTTCTTC.

The chain couples TRBV20-1 to TRBJ1-3; D is uncertain. The CDR3 is 13 amino acids. Germline V gene lookup returns CDR1 DFQATT and CDR2 SNEGSKA (reference sequence). The V and J ends lost 3 bases and 0 bases respectively, with 6 bases between them. The CDR3 loop reads CSASEFSGNTIYF. DNA for the CDR3: TGCAGTGCTAGTGAGTTCTCTGGAAACACCATATATTTT.

The chain carries TRBV6-2 or TRBV6-3 and TRBJ1-1, with D possibly TRBD1 on 6 matching bases. CDR1 is MNHEY and CDR2 is SVGEGT in the germline V gene. This CDR3 has 18 residues. Trimming left V 5 bases short and J 3 bases short, with 25 bases between. The CDR3 nucleotides are TGTGCCAGCAGTACTGTGAGGGGGGCAGGCTCCAGGGACACTGAAGCTTTCTTT. Its protein product is CASSTVRGAGSRDTEAFF.

This clonotype has ten or more counts. V usage is TRBV2 and J usage is TRBJ2-1; D ambiguous. V was cut by 7 bases and J by 10 bases, with 14 bases left in between. The germline CDR1 and CDR2 sequences are SNHLY and FYNNEI. CDR3 size: 12 residues. The CDR3: CASTLGPGEQFF. CDR3 coding DNA: TGTGCCAGCACCCTAGGCCCCGGGGAGCAGTTCTTC.